This T cell receptor beta chain originates from a study of control samples from healthy donors and cancer patients. This CDR3 is built from 14 residues. Trimming pared 4 bases from V and 0 bases from J, leaving 10 bases between. Germline CDR1 and CDR2: SGHRS and YFSETQ. TCRdb's table, derived via immunoSEQ multiplex PCR, lists solely in-frame clones and lacks some. In the table there are 98,000 or so clones, roughly 83% of which are singletons. This clonotype was sampled from a woman aged 25 to 39 in good health. The sample was blood. The chain combines TRBV5-1 with TRBJ2-5; D unresolved. The CDR3 region has the DNA TGCGCCAGCAGCCAGACTGAGTACCAAGAGACCCAGTACTTC. Protein sequence: CASSQTEYQETQYF. Using reference TRBV5-1 and TRBJ2-5 for the parts outside the CDR3, the full variable domain is KAGVTQTPRYLIKTRGQQVTLSCSPISGHRSVSWYQQTPGQGLQFLFEYFSETQRNKGNFPGRFSGRQFSNSRSEMNVSTLELGDSALYLCASSQTEYQETQYFGPGTRLLVL.